These 4 T cell receptor beta chains were all obtained from the same sample, sequenced in a study of glioma-infiltrating T cells after dendritic cell vaccination. Clones were read by immunoSEQ multiplex PCR, and TCRdb kept only the in-frame ones, dropping some. The table has about 64,000 clones, around 83% seen once; the top ten hold more than 8%. The sequenced sample was blood, obtained before dendritic cell vaccination. All receptors come from a human donor with glioblastoma.

This clone was recorded once. This chain joins TRBV27 and TRBJ1-3, with D possibly TRBD1 on 6 matching bases. Trimming left V 3 bases short and J 0 bases short, with 9 bases between. The germline V gene has CDR1 MNHEY and CDR2 SMNVEV (reference sequence). This CDR3 has 15 residues. CDR3 protein: CASSFWGPSGNTIYF. The CDR3 coding sequence is TGTGCCAGCAGTTTTTGGGGGCCCTCTGGAAACACCATATATTTT.

This clone has a handful of counts. The gene calls are TRBV7-2 and TRBJ1-2; no clear D gene. The V end was cut by 3 bases, the J end by 6 bases, with 8 bases between. The CDR3 is 12 residues long. Germline loops: CDR1 SGHTA, CDR2 FQGNSA. CDR3 sequence (DNA): TGTGCCAGCAGCTTCGGTGCGCATGGCTACACCTTC. Amino acid sequence: CASSFGAHGYTF.

The J gene is TRBJ1-6, the V gene TRBV5-1; D gene uncertain. V lost 3 bases and J lost 8, with 18 bases in between. Germline CDR1 SGHRS, CDR2 YFSETQ. This CDR3 has 16 residues. In nucleotides, the CDR3 is TGCGCCAGCAGCTCAATTGCAAGGAAGAGGGATTCACCCCTCCACTTT. As protein: CASSSIARKRDSPLHF.

This clone was detected only a few times. CDR3 DNA: TGTGCCAGCAGTGTTGAAAGCTACACTGAAGCTTTCTTT. It yields the protein CASSVESYTEAFF. The genes are TRBV6-1 and TRBJ1-1; D gene ambiguous. The CDR3 contains 13 residues. Germline V lookup: CDR1 MNHNS, CDR2 SASEGT. Trimming shortened V by 4 bases and J by 3 bases, and 9 bases separated the two germline ends.